One sample yielded the 5 T cell receptor beta chains listed below, sequenced in a study of glioma-infiltrating T cells. Amplification of TCR alpha and beta CDR3 regions from RNA used iRepertoire nested multiplex PCR. Via MiXCR, TCRdb re-called the multiplex PCR reads, giving one row per CDR3 protein. The data show under 200,000 distinct CDR3 sequences, more than 25% seen once. The sample taken for sequencing was glioma tissue, nonneoplastic brain tissue, or PBMCs (not recorded which). These TCRs come from a human donor with low-grade glioma or glioblastoma, undergoing nonglioma brain surgery, or in good health (not recorded which).

CDR3 amino acids: CASSLTSKSEQFF. Written as DNA, the CDR3 is TGTGCCAGCAGTTTAACTAGCAAGTCTGAGCAGTTCTTC. This chain joins TRBV12-3 or TRBV12-4 and TRBJ2-1, with a tentative D call TRBD2 (6 bases). The CDR3 contains 13 residues. Trimming took off 2 bases at V and 9 bases at J, with 11 bases between the two ends.

The table lists this clonotype with many counts. The chain has TRBV4-1 and TRBJ2-3; D unclear. Germline V lookup: CDR1 MGHRA, CDR2 YSYEKL. CDR3 length: 14 residues. V lost 0 bases and J 4 bases, leaving 8 bases between the germline ends. CDR3: CASSQEFPADTQYF. CDR3 sequence (DNA): TGCGCCAGCAGCCAAGAATTTCCCGCAGATACGCAGTATTTT.

For the CDR3, the DNA is TGCAGTGCCAGCGCCCGGGGGGACCCCTACGAGCAGTACTTC. Encoded protein: CSASARGDPYEQYF. The V and J genes are TRBV20-1 and TRBJ2-7, with 7 positions matching TRBD2. Germline lookup yields CDR1 DFQATT and CDR2 SNEGSKA (reference sequence). With V trimmed by 6 bases and J by 2 bases, 10 bases remained unmatched. The CDR3 covers 14 residues.

Regarding this clonotype: A single base separates this from a much larger clone, so it may be a read error. V gene TRBV10-3 combines with J gene TRBJ2-7; 7 nucleotides agree with TRBD1. Germline CDR1 ENHRY, CDR2 SYGVKD. The CDR3 consists of 13 residues. This CDR3 reads CAISRQGAYQQYF. The CDR3 coding sequence is TGTGCCATCAGCAGACAGGGCGCCTACCAGCAGTACTTC.

This clonotype was counted ten times or more. This chain links TRBV7-3 with TRBJ1-2, with D possibly matching TRBD1 (5 bases). Germline CDR1 reads SGHTA; CDR2 reads FQGTGA. V dropped 5 bases and J dropped 2 bases, with 15 bases sitting between them. CDR3 length: 15 amino acids. The CDR3 loop reads CASSRHRTPNYGYTF. The CDR3 DNA is TGTGCCAGCAGCCGCCACCGGACACCAAACTATGGCTACACCTTC.